This TCR beta chain was found in a study of radiotherapy plus CTLA-4 blockade in lung cancer. Turning to the study itself: Among enrolled patients, less than 20% responded and roughly 31% achieved disease control.

Using immunoSEQ multiplex PCR, the repertoire was profiled, and TCRdb retains in-frame clones only, with some absent. The sample consists of 48,000 or so clones, approximately 85% of them appearing once. This TCR came from a human donor with non-small cell lung cancer whose response to radiotherapy plus ipilimumab could not be evaluated. Sequencing was performed on peripheral blood, taken from a patient treated with radiotherapy plus ipilimumab.

Here the CDR3 reads CASSEPRLAGVKNIQYF. The CDR3 nucleotides read TGTGCCAGCAGTGAACCCCGACTAGCGGGTGTCAAAAACATTCAGTACTTC. The chain is built from TRBV2 and TRBJ2-4, with TRBD2 matching 10 bases. V lost 2 bases to trimming and J lost 3 bases; unmatched junction nucleotides: 7. The germline V gene has CDR1 SNHLY and CDR2 FYNNEI. This CDR3 comprises 17 residues.